The rows below give T cell receptor beta chains drawn from one sample of a study of T-cell memory formation after mild COVID-19. TCRdb redid the calling of the 5' RACE reads with MiXCR, one entry per CDR3 protein. The sample lists approximately 410,000 distinct CDR3 sequences, 20% to 25% occurring once. The sample was PBMCs or a T cell subset sorted from them (not recorded which). The origin of the receptors is an adult woman who had mild COVID-19 (a few samples of this study predate the infection). Cell type and time point are not known. Both conserved end residues are part of each CDR3. D genes are given only for firm matches. Not every row has a clone size; where given, it reads once, few, many or a size class.

CDR3nt | CDR3aa | v_gene | d_gene | j_gene | abundance
TGTGCCAGCAGCCAAGGGGTTACCGGGGGAAACACCATATATTTT | CASSQGVTGGNTIYF | TRBV4-2 | - | TRBJ1-3 | few
TGTGCCAGCACTACACTAGGGGCACATGAGCAGTTCTTC | CASTTLGAHEQFF | TRBV25-1 | - | TRBJ2-1 | -
TGTGCCAGCAGGGACAGGGGACGAGACGGCTACACCTTC | CASRDRGRDGYTF | TRBV6-5 | TRBD1 | TRBJ1-2 | few
TGTGCCAGCTCGGGGGGCGCCCCCTACGAGCAGTACTTC | CASSGGAPYEQYF | TRBV7-2 | - | TRBJ2-7 | many
TGTGCCAGCAGCTTGGGGGTCATGAGAACCGGGGAGCTGTTTTTT | CASSLGVMRTGELFF | TRBV5-5 | - | TRBJ2-2 | -
TGCAGTGCTCGTGAGGTCCAAGAGACCCAGTACTTC | CSAREVQETQYF | TRBV20-1 | - | TRBJ2-5 | -
TGTGCCAGCAGCTCTACCGGGACCGATCCCTACGAGCAGTACTTC | CASSSTGTDPYEQYF | TRBV7-9 | - | TRBJ2-7 | -
TGTGCCAGCAGGAGGGGAGACGTGGATACGCAGTATTTT | CASRRGDVDTQYF | TRBV27 | - | TRBJ2-3 | -
TGTGCCAGCAACCTCCCACTAGCCGGGAGCTCCTACAATGAGCAGTTCTTC | CASNLPLAGSSYNEQFF | TRBV9 | - | TRBJ2-1 | -
TGTGCCAGCAGCGTGGGCGGGGACATTCCTGAGTTCTTC | CASSVGGDIPEFF | TRBV9 | - | TRBJ2-1 | -
TGCAGTGCTAGAGTGGGGAACTCCTACGAGCAGTACTTC | CSARVGNSYEQYF | TRBV20-1 | - | TRBJ2-7 | many
TGTGCCAGCAGCACATCCGGGACGTACGGCGAGCAGTACTTC | CASSTSGTYGEQYF | TRBV28 | - | TRBJ2-7 | few
TGCAGTGCTAGGGGTCGGCAGGATACTAACTATGGCTACACCTTC | CSARGRQDTNYGYTF | TRBV20-1 | - | TRBJ1-2 | -
TGCGCCAGCAGCCAAGGAGGCGGACTGGGCAATGAGCAGTTCTTC | CASSQGGGLGNEQFF | TRBV4-1 | - | TRBJ2-1 | -
TGTGCCAGCAGCTTAGAAGAAAAACGGGAAGCTTTCTTT | CASSLEEKREAFF | TRBV7-2 | - | TRBJ1-1 | -
TGTGCCGGGGGCGTTCGGGGCCGAAAAACCTACGAGCAGTACTTC | CAGGVRGRKTYEQYF | TRBV30 | - | TRBJ2-7 | few
TGCGCCAGCAGCCAAGCGGGGGACGAGCAGTACTTC | CASSQAGDEQYF | TRBV4-1 | - | TRBJ2-7 | few
TGTGCCAGCAGACCACAGGAGTCCTATAATTCACCCCTCCACTTT | CASRPQESYNSPLHF | TRBV6-5 | - | TRBJ1-6 | once
TGTGCCAGCAGCTTGGGGAGGAAACGGGAGACCCAGTACTTC | CASSLGRKRETQYF | TRBV5-5 | - | TRBJ2-5 | -
TGTGCCAGCAGCTTGGTGCGGGAGCAGTACTTC | CASSLVREQYF | TRBV5-5 | - | TRBJ2-7 | many
TGTGCCAGCAGTCTACTAGCGGGCCCCTACAATGAGCAGTTCTTC | CASSLLAGPYNEQFF | TRBV6-5 | TRBD2 | TRBJ2-1 | -
TGTGCCAGCAGCCAAGATGGGGGGACTCCCTCCTACAATGAGCAGTTCTTC | CASSQDGGTPSYNEQFF | TRBV4-2 | - | TRBJ2-1 | few
TGTGCCATCAGTTCTCGAGCGCTCGGGACTGCGGGGGCCTACAATGAGCAGTTCTTC | CAISSRALGTAGAYNEQFF | TRBV10-3 | TRBD2 | TRBJ2-1 | few
TGCAGTGCCCCCACAAGGCCTGGAGGTTACTACGAGCAGTACTTC | CSAPTRPGGYYEQYF | TRBV20-1 | - | TRBJ2-7 | few
TGTGCCAGCGGCCAAGGGGCCGACTTTGCCTTC | CASGQGADFAF | TRBV3-1 | - | TRBJ1-2 | -
TGTGCCAGCGCTGGGGTGCTAAACCAAGAGACCCAGTACTTC | CASAGVLNQETQYF | TRBV3-1 | - | TRBJ2-5 | few
TGTGCCAGCAGTCAAGACAGGGTGTGGCGTCCCTCCTACAATGAGCAGTTCTTC | CASSQDRVWRPSYNEQFF | TRBV6-5 | TRBD1 | TRBJ2-1 | -
TGTGCCAGCAGCGCAATTCGGGGCTTTTACGAGCAGTACTTC | CASSAIRGFYEQYF | TRBV5-6 | - | TRBJ2-7 | -
TGTGCCAGCAGCACCCCCGCACCCGGGACAGGGGGCTACGAGCAGTACTTC | CASSTPAPGTGGYEQYF | TRBV2 | TRBD1 | TRBJ2-7 | few
TGTGCCAGCAGCCCTGGACAGTTCAATTCACCCCTCCACTTT | CASSPGQFNSPLHF | TRBV11-1 | - | TRBJ1-6 | few
TGTGCCAGTTCGTGGGATAGCTCGGAGTATTCACCCCTCCACTTT | CASSWDSSEYSPLHF | TRBV6-5 | - | TRBJ1-6 | -
TGTGCCAGCACTATTAGCGGCCTCACGAACACCGGGGAGCTGTTTTTT | CASTISGLTNTGELFF | TRBV6-9 | - | TRBJ2-2 | -
TGTGCCTGGAGCGAACCGGGACAAGGGCAGTTCTTC | CAWSEPGQGQFF | TRBV30 | - | TRBJ2-1 | -
TGTGCCAGCACCCGAGGAGCCATGAACACTGAAGCTTTCTTT | CASTRGAMNTEAFF | TRBV6-6 | - | TRBJ1-1 | -
TGTGCCAGCAGTTACCGAGGGGGCGGAAAGGACGAGCAGTACTTC | CASSYRGGGKDEQYF | TRBV6-2/TRBV6-3 | TRBD1 | TRBJ2-7 | few
TGTGCCCTCCCCTCCCGGGGGCGCGGGAAGACCCAGTACTTC | CALPSRGRGKTQYF | TRBV24-1 | - | TRBJ2-5 | -
TGTGCCAGCAGTAGGGGACATGGGTCCCTCTACGAGCAGTACTTC | CASSRGHGSLYEQYF | TRBV6-5 | - | TRBJ2-7 | -
TGCGCCAGCACCAGGGTTGGGGAAGAGACCCAGTACTTC | CASTRVGEETQYF | TRBV5-1 | - | TRBJ2-5 | -
TGTGCCAGCAGCGCGGGGCCGGGGTACACTGAAGCTTTCTTT | CASSAGPGYTEAFF | TRBV9 | - | TRBJ1-1 | few
TGTGCCAGCAGCTTTCGGGGCTTCGGGGACATTCAGTACTTC | CASSFRGFGDIQYF | TRBV7-3 | - | TRBJ2-4 | few
TGTGCCATCAGAGGGCTAGCGGGGGGGAATGAGCAGTTCTTC | CAIRGLAGGNEQFF | TRBV10-3 | TRBD2 | TRBJ2-1 | -
TGTGCCACCGCCCCAGGGGTCAGCAATCAGCCCCAGCATTTT | CATAPGVSNQPQHF | TRBV10-3 | - | TRBJ1-5 | -
TGCAGCGTTGGGGGTCGTGGAGGCTACACCTTC | CSVGGRGGYTF | TRBV29-1 | - | TRBJ1-2 | -
TGTGCCAGCTCACCACCTAGCGGGAGTCGCAATGAGCAGTTCTTC | CASSPPSGSRNEQFF | TRBV18 | TRBD2 | TRBJ2-1 | -
TGTGCCATCAGGGAGGGGACTAACTCTGACATTCAGTACTTC | CAIREGTNSDIQYF | TRBV10-3 | TRBD2 | TRBJ2-4 | -
TGTGCCAGCAGTAGGCGGGGCTCGCGGGGATTTCGGACAGGCTCCTACGAGCAGTACTTC | CASSRRGSRGFRTGSYEQYF | TRBV6-2/TRBV6-3 | - | TRBJ2-7 | -
TGCAGCGTTGAACTAGCGGGGGGCTACGAGCAGTACTTC | CSVELAGGYEQYF | TRBV29-1 | TRBD2 | TRBJ2-7 | few
TGTGCCAGCAGTTTCGGGACGGGCGGGGCTTTCTTT | CASSFGTGGAFF | TRBV12-3/TRBV12-4 | - | TRBJ1-1 | -
TGCAGCGTTCTACATGACAGTGGATTCCGGCAGTTCTTC | CSVLHDSGFRQFF | TRBV29-1 | - | TRBJ2-1 | few
TGTGCCAGCAGTTACAACCCTCGTCGGTCCAGGGGGAATCAGCCCCAGCATTTT | CASSYNPRRSRGNQPQHF | TRBV6-5 | TRBD1 | TRBJ1-5 | -
TGTGCCAGCAGCTTCCGGGACAGGGGGCGCGATGAGCAGTTCTTC | CASSFRDRGRDEQFF | TRBV7-9 | TRBD1 | TRBJ2-1 | few
TGCAGCGTAGGGCCAGGGCGGGAAAAACTGTTTTTT | CSVGPGREKLFF | TRBV29-1 | - | TRBJ1-4 | many
TGTGCCAGCACCATGGACAGGGTGGAGACCCAGTACTTC | CASTMDRVETQYF | TRBV2 | TRBD1 | TRBJ2-5 | -
TGCAGTGCTGTAAGGGACCCGCCGGGAGATACGCAGTATTTT | CSAVRDPPGDTQYF | TRBV20-1 | - | TRBJ2-3 | -
TGTGCCACCAGTGTAGCCAGCGGGGGTGTAAGAAATGAGCAGTTCTTC | CATSVASGGVRNEQFF | TRBV24-1 | TRBD2 | TRBJ2-1 | few